This T cell receptor (beta chain) was profiled in a study of CD8 T cells in Susac syndrome. Trimming stripped 4 bases from V and 0 bases from J, with 16 bases between. The CDR3 totals 17 residues. Germline V gene data show CDR1 as SEHNR and CDR2 as FQNEAQ (reference sequence). CD8+ and CD4+ blood T cells underwent TCR beta sequencing. It was with random hexamers that about 0.45 to 1 ug RNA was reverse transcribed. TCRdb used MiXCR to reprocess the immunoSEQ multiplex PCR reads, holding one entry per CDR3 protein. The sample includes about 300,000 distinct CDR3 sequences, 89% of them seen just once. The receptor's source is a human donor with multiple sclerosis. This chain connects TRBV7-9 to TRBJ2-1; no firm D call. The material sequenced was CD8+ T cells from PBMCs. This CDR3 reads CASSSKPGQSSYNEQFF. The CDR3 nucleotides are TGTGCCAGCAGCTCAAAACCAGGCCAGAGCTCCTACAATGAGCAGTTCTTC. The whole variable domain, remainder taken from reference TRBV7-9 and TRBJ2-1, is DTGVSQNPRHKITKRGQNVTFRCDPISEHNRLYWYRQTLGQGPEFLTYFQNEAQLEKSRLLSDRFSAERPKGSFSTLEIQRTEQGDSAMYLCASSSKPGQSSYNEQFFGPGTRLTVL.